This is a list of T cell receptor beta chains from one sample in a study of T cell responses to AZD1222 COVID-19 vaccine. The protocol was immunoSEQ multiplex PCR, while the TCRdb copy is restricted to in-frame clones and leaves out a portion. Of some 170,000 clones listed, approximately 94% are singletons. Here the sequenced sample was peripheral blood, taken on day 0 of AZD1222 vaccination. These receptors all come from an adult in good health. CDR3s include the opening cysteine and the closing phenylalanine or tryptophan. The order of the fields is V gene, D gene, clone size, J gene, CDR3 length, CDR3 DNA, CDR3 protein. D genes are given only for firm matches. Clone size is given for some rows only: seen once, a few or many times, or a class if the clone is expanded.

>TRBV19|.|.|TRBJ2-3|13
TGTGCCAGTAGGAGACAGGGCACAGATACGCAGTATTTT
CASRRQGTDTQYF
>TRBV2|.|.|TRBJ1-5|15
TGTGCCAGCAGTCAGGAGCCCAATAGCAATCAGCCCCAGCATTTT
CASSQEPNSNQPQHF
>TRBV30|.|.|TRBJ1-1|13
TGTGCCTGGAAGGTCGGCTGGGACACTGAAGCTTTCTTT
CAWKVGWDTEAFF
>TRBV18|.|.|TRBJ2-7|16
TGTGCCAGCTCACCTTCCCCGGCGGACCTAGGCAACGAGCAGTACTTC
CASSPSPADLGNEQYF
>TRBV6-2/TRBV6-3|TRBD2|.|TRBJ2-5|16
TGTGCCAGCAGTTACGGGACTAGCGGGGTTCAAGAGACCCAGTACTTC
CASSYGTSGVQETQYF
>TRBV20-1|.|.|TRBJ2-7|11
TGCAGTGCGAGCCAATACTACGAGCAGTACTTC
CSASQYYEQYF
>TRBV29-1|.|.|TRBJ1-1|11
TGCAGCGTGATGGGGCTCACTGAAGCTTTCTTT
CSVMGLTEAFF
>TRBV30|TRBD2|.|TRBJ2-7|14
TGTGCCTGGGGGGGACTAGCGGGCATTAGCGAGCAGTACTTC
CAWGGLAGISEQYF
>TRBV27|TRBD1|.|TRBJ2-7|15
TGTGCCAGCAGTTTATCCAGACAGGGGAACTACGAGCAGTACTTC
CASSLSRQGNYEQYF
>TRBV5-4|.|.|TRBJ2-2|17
TGTGCCAGCAGCCCAAGAGGAGTGGCCGCGAACACCGGGGAGCTGTTTTTT
CASSPRGVAANTGELFF
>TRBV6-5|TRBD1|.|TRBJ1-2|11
TGTGCCATCACGACAGGGGATGGCTACACCTTC
CAITTGDGYTF
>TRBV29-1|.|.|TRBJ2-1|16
TGCAGCGTTGAAGATCGAGGGAGTTCAAGTTACAATGAGCAGTTCTTC
CSVEDRGSSSYNEQFF
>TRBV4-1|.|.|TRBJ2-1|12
TGCGCCAGCAGCCAAGAGCAGGGTACGCAGTTCTTC
CASSQEQGTQFF
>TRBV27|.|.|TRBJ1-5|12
TGTGCCAGCAGTTCGCAGGGGCAGCCCCAGCATTTT
CASSSQGQPQHF
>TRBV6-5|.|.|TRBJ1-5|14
TGTGCCAGCTCTCCTTTCAGCGCCTATCAGCCCCAGCATTTT
CASSPFSAYQPQHF
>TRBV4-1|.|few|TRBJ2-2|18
TGCGCCAGCAGCCAAGAGGCACGAGGGTTTTCGAACACCGGGGAGCTGTTTTTT
CASSQEARGFSNTGELFF
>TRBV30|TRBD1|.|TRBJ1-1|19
TGTGCCTGGAGTGTACGGGCGGTACGGGGACAGGGAGGTTGGGCTGAAGCTTTCTTT
CAWSVRAVRGQGGWAEAFF
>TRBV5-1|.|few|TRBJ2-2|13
TGCGCCAGCAGCCGGACAGTCACCGGGGAGCTGTTTTTT
CASSRTVTGELFF
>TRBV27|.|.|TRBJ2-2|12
TGTGCCAGCAGTTTAAACACCGGGGAGCTGTTTTTT
CASSLNTGELFF
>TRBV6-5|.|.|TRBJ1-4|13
TGTGCCAGCAGTTCGGCCCATAATGAAAAACTGTTTTTT
CASSSAHNEKLFF
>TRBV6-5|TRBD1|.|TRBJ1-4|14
TGTGCCAGCAACCCACAGGGGTCTAATGAAAAACTGTTTTTT
CASNPQGSNEKLFF
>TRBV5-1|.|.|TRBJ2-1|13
TGCGCCAGCAGCATCGGGACAACGAATGAGCAGTTCTTC
CASSIGTTNEQFF
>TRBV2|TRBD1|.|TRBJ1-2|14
TGTGCCAGCAGAGACCGACAGGGCAAGGATGGCTACACCTTC
CASRDRQGKDGYTF
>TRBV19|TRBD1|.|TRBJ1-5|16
TGTGCCAGTAGTACCAACAGGGGAGTTAGCAATCAGCCCCAGCATTTT
CASSTNRGVSNQPQHF
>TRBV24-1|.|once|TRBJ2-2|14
TGTGCCACCAGTGCAGGGGCGAACACCGGGGAGCTGTTTTTT
CATSAGANTGELFF
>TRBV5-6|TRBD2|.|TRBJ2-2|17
TGTGCCAGCAGCTTGGTAGGACTAGCGGGAGAGAGGAGGGAGCTGTTTTTT
CASSLVGLAGERRELFF
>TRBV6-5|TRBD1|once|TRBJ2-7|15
TGTGCCAGCAGCGAGGGGACAGGGGGAGGTTACGAGCAGTACTTC
CASSEGTGGGYEQYF
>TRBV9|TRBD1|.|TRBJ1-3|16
TGTGCCAGCAGCGTACTCGACAGGGGTAGTGGAAACACCATATATTTT
CASSVLDRGSGNTIYF
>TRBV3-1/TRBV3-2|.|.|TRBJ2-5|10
TGTGCCAGCCGAGGGGAGACCCAGTACTTC
CASRGETQYF
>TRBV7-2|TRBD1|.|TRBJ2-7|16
TGTGCCAGCAGCTTAGGACAGGGGGTTCATAACTACGAGCAGTACTTC
CASSLGQGVHNYEQYF
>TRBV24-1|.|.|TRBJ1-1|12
TGTGCCACCAGTGACCCCCACAGGGTTGCTTTCTTT
CATSDPHRVAFF